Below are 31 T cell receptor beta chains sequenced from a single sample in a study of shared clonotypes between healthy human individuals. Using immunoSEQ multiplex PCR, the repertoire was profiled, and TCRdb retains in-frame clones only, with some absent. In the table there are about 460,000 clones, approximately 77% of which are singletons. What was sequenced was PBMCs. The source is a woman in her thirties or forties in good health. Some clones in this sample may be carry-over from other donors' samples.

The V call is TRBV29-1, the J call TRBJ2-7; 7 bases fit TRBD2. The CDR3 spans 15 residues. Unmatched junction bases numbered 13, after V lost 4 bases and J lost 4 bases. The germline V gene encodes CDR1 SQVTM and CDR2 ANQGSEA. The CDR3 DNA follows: TGCAGCGTTGCCCCTCGGTCGAGCGGGACTTACGAGCAGTACTTC. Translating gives CSVAPRSSGTYEQYF.

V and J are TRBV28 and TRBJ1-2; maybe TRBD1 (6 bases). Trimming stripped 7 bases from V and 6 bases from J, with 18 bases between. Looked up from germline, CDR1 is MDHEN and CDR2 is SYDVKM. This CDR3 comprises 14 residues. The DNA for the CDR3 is TGTGCCAGCACCACCCATACAGGGATGGATGGCTACACCTTC. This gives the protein CASTTHTGMDGYTF.

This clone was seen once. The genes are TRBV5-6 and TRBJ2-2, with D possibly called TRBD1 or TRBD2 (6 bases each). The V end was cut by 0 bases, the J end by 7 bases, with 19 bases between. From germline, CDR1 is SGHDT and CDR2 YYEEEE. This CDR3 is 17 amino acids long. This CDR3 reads CASSLAVRGRHDGELFF. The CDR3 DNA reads TGTGCCAGCAGCTTGGCGGTACGGGGGCGACATGACGGGGAGCTGTTTTTT.

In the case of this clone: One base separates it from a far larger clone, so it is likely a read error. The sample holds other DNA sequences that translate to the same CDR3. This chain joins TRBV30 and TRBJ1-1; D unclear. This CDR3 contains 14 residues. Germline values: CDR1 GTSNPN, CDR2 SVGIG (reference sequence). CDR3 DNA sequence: TGTGCCTGGAGTGTGAGAGGGATAAACACTGAAGCTTTCTTC. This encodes CAWSVRGINTEAFF.

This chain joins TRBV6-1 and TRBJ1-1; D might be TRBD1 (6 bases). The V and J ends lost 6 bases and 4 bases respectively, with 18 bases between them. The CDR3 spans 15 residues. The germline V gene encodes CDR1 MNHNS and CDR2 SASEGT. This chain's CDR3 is CASRDSYRWGTEAFF. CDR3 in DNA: TGTGCCAGCAGGGACAGTTACCGCTGGGGCACTGAAGCTTTCTTT.

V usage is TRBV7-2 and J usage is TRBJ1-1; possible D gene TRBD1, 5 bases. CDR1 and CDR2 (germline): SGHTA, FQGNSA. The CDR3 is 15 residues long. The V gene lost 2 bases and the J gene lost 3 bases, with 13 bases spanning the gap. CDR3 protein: CASSLFRVGDTEAFF. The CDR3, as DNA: TGTGCCAGCAGCTTATTCAGGGTAGGGGACACTGAAGCTTTCTTT.

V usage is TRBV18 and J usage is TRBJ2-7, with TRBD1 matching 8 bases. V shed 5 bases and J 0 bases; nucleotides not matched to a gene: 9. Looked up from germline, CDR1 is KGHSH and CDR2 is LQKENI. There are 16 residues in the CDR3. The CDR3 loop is CASSVRGRDLSYEQYF. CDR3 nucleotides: TGTGCCAGCTCAGTCAGGGGGCGGGATCTCTCCTACGAGCAGTACTTC.

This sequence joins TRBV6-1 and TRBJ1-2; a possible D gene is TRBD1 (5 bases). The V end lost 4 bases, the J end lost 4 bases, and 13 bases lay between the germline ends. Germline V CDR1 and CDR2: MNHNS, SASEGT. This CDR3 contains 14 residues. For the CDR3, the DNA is TGTGCCAGCAGTGTATCAGGGATGGGCTATGGCTACACCTTC. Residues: CASSVSGMGYGYTF.

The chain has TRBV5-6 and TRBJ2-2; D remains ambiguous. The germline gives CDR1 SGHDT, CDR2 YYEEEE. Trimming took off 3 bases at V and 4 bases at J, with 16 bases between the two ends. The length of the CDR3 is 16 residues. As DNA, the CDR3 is TGTGCCAGCAGCTCTACGTCAAGGGCGGTCACCGGGGAGCTGTTTTTT. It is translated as CASSSTSRAVTGELFF. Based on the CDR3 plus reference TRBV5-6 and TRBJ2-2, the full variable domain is DAGVTQSPTHLIKTRGQQVTLRCSPKSGHDTVSWYQQALGQGPQFIFQYYEEEERQRGNFPDRFSGHQFPNYSSELNVNALLLGDSALYLCASSSTSRAVTGELFFGEGSRLTVL.

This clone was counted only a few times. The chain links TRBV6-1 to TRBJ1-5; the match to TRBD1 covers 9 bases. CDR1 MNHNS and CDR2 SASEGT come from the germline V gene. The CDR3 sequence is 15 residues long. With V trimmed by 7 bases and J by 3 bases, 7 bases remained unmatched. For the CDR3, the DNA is TGTGCCAGCACTTGGGACAGGGTGCCCAATCAGCCCCAGCATTTT. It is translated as CASTWDRVPNQPQHF.

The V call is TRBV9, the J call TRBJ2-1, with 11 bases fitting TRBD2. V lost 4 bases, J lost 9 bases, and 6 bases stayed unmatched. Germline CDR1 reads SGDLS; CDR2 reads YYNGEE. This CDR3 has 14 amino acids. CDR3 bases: TGTGCCAGCAGCACTGGGACTAGCGGTTCTGAGCAGTTCTTC. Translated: CASSTGTSGSEQFF.

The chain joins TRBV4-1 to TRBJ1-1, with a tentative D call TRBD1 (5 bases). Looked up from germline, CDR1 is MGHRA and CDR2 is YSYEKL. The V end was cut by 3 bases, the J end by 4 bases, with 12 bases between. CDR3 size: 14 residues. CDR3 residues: CASSQTTGSTEAFF. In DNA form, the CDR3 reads TGCGCCAGCAGCCAGACTACAGGTAGCACTGAAGCTTTCTTT.

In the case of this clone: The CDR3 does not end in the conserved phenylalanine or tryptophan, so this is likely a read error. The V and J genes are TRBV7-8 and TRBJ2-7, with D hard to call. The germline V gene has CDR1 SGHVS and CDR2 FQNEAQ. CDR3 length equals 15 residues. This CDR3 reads CGSSFLRYSPYEQYC. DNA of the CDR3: TGTGGCAGCAGTTTCCTCCGCTACTCACCCTACGAGCAGTACTGC.

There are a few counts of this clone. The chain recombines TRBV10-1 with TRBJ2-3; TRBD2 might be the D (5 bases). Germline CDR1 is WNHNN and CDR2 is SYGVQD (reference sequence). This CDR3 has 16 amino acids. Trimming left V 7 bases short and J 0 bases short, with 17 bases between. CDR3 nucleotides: TGCGCCAGCATTCGCAACGTAGCGAAAAGCACAGATACGCAGTATTTT. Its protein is CASIRNVAKSTDTQYF.

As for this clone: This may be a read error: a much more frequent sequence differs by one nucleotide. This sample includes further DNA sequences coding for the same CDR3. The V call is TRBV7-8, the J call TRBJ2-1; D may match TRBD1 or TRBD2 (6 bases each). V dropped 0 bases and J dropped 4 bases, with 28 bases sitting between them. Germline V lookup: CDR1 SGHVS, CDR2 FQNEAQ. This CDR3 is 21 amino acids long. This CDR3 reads CASSLARGTRVLTGRYNEQFF. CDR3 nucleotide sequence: TGTGCCAGCAGCTTAGCCCGGGGGACGAGAGTCCTCACAGGGCGGTACAATGAGCAGTTCTTC.

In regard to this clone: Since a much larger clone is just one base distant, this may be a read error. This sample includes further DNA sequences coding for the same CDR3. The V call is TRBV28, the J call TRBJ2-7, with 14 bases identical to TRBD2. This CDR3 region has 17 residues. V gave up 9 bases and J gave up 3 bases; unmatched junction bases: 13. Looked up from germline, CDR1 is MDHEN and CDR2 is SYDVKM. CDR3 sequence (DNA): TGTGCCAGTAATACACCGACTAGCGGGAGGGCCCTCTACGAGCAGTACTTC. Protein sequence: CASNTPTSGRALYEQYF.

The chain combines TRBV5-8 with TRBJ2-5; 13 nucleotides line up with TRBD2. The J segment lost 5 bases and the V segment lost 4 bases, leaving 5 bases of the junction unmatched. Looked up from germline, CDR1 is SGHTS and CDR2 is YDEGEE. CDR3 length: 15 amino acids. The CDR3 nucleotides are TGTGCCAGCAGCACTGGACTAGCGGGAGATGAGACCCAGTACTTC. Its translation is CASSTGLAGDETQYF.

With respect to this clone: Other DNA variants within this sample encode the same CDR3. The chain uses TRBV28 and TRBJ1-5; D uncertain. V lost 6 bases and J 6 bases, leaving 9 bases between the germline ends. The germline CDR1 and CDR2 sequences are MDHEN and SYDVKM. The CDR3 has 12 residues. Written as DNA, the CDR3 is TGTGCCAGCAGCTCCGGTGGTCAGCCCCAGCATTTT. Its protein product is CASSSGGQPQHF.

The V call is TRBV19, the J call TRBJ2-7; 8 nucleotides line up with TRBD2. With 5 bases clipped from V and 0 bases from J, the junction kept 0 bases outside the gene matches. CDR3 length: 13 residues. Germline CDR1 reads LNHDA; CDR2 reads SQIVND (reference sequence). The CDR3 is CASSRGGSYEQYF. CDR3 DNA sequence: TGTGCCAGTAGTCGGGGGGGCTCCTACGAGCAGTACTTC.

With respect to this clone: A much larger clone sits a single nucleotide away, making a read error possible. The CDR3 DNA sequence: TGTGCCAGCAACCAAGGGCTAGCGGGAGTATACGAGCAGTACTTC. It specifies CASNQGLAGVYEQYF. J is TRBJ2-5 and V is TRBV4-2; TRBD2 aligns across 10 bases. The tail of the sequence fits TRBJ2-7 better, so the J call may be wrong. The CDR3 is 15 amino acids. Per the germline V gene, CDR1 is LGHNA and CDR2 is YNFKEQ.

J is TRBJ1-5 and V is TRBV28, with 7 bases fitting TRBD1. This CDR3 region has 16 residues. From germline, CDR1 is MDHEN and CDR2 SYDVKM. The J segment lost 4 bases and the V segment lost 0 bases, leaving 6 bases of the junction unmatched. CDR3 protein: CASSLWGGGENQPQHF. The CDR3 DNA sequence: TGTGCCAGCAGTTTATGGGGAGGGGGCGAGAATCAGCCCCAGCATTTT.

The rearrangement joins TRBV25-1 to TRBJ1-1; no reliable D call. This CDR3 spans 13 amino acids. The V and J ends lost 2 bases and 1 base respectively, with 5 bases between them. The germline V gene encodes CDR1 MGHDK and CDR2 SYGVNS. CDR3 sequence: CASSEPGNTEAFF. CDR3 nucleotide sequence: TGTGCCAGCAGTGAACCAGGGAACACTGAAGCTTTCTTT.

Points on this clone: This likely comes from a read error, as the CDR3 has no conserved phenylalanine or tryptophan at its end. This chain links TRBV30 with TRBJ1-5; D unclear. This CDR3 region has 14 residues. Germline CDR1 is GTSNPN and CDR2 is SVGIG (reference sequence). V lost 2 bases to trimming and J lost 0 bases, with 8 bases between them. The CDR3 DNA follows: TGTGCCTGGAGTAATGTAAATAGCAATCAGCCCCAGCATCTT. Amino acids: CAWSNVNSNQPQHL.

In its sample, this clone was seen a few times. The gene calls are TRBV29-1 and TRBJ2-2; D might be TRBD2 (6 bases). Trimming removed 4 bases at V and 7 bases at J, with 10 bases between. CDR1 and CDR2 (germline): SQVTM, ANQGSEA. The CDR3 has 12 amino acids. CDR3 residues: CSVGRVVGELFF. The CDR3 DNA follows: TGCAGCGTTGGGAGGGTTGTCGGGGAGCTGTTTTTT.

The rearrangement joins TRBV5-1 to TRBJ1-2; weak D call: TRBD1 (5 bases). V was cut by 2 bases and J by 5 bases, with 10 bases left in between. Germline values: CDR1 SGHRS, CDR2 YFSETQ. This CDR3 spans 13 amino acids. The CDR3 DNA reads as TGCGCCAGCAGCTTTCGGGGGATGTATGGCTACACCTTC. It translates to CASSFRGMYGYTF.

CDR3 nucleotides: TGTGCCAGCAGCTGGACGGGAGGAAGCTCCTACGAGCAGTACTTC. This gives the protein CASSWTGGSSYEQYF. V is TRBV5-5 and J is TRBJ2-7, with 7 bases lining up with TRBD2. J gave up 0 bases and V 3 bases, and 6 bases lay outside the gene matches. CDR3 length: 15 residues. Germline V gene data show CDR1 as SGHKS and CDR2 as YYEKEE (reference sequence).

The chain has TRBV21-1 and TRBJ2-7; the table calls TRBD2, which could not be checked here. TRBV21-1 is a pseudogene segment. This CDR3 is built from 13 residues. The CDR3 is CASSKDSSNEQYF. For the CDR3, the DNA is TGTGCCAGCAGCAAAGATTCCTCTAACGAGCAGTACTTC.

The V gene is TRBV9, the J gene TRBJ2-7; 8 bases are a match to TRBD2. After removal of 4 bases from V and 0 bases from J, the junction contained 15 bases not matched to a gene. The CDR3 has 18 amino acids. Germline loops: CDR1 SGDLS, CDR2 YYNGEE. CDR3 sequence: CASSPRGGYATSSYEQYF. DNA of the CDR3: TGTGCCAGCAGCCCTCGGGGGGGCTACGCGACTAGCTCCTACGAGCAGTACTTC.

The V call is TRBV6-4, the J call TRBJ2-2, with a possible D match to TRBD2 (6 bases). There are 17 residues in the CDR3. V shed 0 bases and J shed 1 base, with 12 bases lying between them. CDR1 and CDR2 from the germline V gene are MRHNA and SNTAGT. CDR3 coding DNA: TGTGCCAGCAGTGACTCCGTGAATAGCGGGAACACCGGGGAGCTGTTTTTT. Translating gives CASSDSVNSGNTGELFF.

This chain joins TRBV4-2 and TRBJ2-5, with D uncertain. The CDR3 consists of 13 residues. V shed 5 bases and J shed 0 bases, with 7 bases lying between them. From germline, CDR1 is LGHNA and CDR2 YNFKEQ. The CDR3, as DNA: TGTGCCAGCAGCGAAAGATACCAAGAGACCCAGTACTTC. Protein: CASSERYQETQYF.

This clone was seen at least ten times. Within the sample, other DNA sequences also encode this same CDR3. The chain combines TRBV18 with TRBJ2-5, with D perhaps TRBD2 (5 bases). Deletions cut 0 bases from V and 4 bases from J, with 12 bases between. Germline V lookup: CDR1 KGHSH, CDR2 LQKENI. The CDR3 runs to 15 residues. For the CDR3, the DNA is TGTGCCAGCTCACCACCGGCCCCAGAGGGAGAGACCCAGTACTTC. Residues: CASSPPAPEGETQYF.